This TCR beta chain was recovered during a study of early T cells in non-severe SARS-CoV-2 infection. This clonotype was observed a handful of times. MiXCR was run by TCRdb on the 5' RACE reads, yielding one entry per CDR3 protein. In the table there are 35,000 to 40,000 distinct CDR3 sequences, 5.8% of which are singletons. J was trimmed by 4 bases and V by 6 bases; bases with no gene match: 6. CDR1 is SGHVS, CDR2 FQNEAQ, per germline. The CDR3 is 15 amino acids. Sequencing was done on a sample of whole blood. This clonotype was sampled from an adult who was a healthcare worker with PCR-confirmed SARS-CoV-2 infection or an uninfected control (not recorded which). The genes are TRBV7-8 and TRBJ2-2; the match to TRBD2 covers 9 bases. The CDR3 here is CASSFSGGATGELFF. The CDR3 region has the DNA TGTGCCAGCAGTTTTAGCGGGGGAGCCACCGGGGAGCTGTTTTTT.